The 29 T cell receptor beta chains presented below share a single source sample, sequenced in a study of monozygotic twins with inflammatory bowel disease. TCRdb reprocessed the 5' RACE reads; each CDR3 protein has one entry and no DNA is given. This sample's clone table lists some 300,000 distinct CDR3 sequences. What was sequenced was blood. Receptors originate from a human donor with ulcerative colitis or Crohn's disease, or a healthy co-twin of an affected twin (not recorded which).

CDR3 protein: CASSPPTSGYEQYF. The chain carries TRBV18 and TRBJ2-7; the TRBD2 assignment by TCRdb is unverifiable without DNA. Germline CDR1 KGHSH, CDR2 LQKENI. The CDR3 has 14 residues.

J is TRBJ2-5 and V is TRBV7-2; TCRdb indicates TRBD1, and absent DNA this call remains unverified. CDR1 and CDR2 from the germline V gene are SGHTA and FQGNSA. The CDR3 is 17 residues long. CDR3 protein: CASSLGTLQGAKETQYF.

This chain connects TRBV7-9 to TRBJ2-5; absent DNA, TCRdb's TRBD1 call cannot be checked. Germline V gene data show CDR1 as SEHNR and CDR2 as FQNEAQ (reference sequence). The CDR3 has 15 residues. The CDR3 is CASSLGVGPQETQYF.

The V and J genes are TRBV7-2 and TRBJ1-4; TCRdb indicates TRBD1, and absent DNA this call remains unverified. CDR3 size: 16 residues. Germline CDR1 and CDR2: SGHTA and FQGNSA. The CDR3 sequence is CASSLVGQLGPEKLFF.

The rearrangement links TRBV20-1 to TRBJ2-3; TCRdb gives TRBD2 as the D gene, but with no DNA this cannot be confirmed. Germline assignment: CDR1 DFQATT and CDR2 SNEGSKA (reference sequence). CDR3 length equals 16 residues. The CDR3 reads CSASFRGLGDGDTQYF.

The chain carries TRBV12-3 or TRBV12-4 and TRBJ1-5; TCRdb gives TRBD1 as the D gene, but with no DNA this cannot be confirmed. CDR3 size: 14 residues. The CDR3 is CASSLTGGGEPQHF.

This chain connects TRBV12-3 or TRBV12-4 to TRBJ2-5; absent DNA, TCRdb's TRBD1 call cannot be checked. This CDR3 region has 16 residues. CDR3: CASSSTGAGAPETQYF.

The chain employs TRBV29-1 and TRBJ2-3; TCRdb designates TRBD1, a call that cannot be tested without DNA. Germline V gene lookup returns CDR1 SQVTM and CDR2 ANQGSEA. The CDR3 loop spans 14 amino acids. This CDR3 is CSGIRVGNTDTQYF.

The V gene is TRBV9, the J gene TRBJ2-5; TCRdb indicates TRBD2, and absent DNA this call remains unverified. The CDR3 extends over 15 amino acids. CDR1 is SGDLS, CDR2 YYNGEE, per germline. The CDR3 protein is CASSVGGSGVETQYF.

The chain couples TRBV27 to TRBJ2-3. Germline assignment: CDR1 MNHEY and CDR2 SMNVEV (reference sequence). This CDR3 has 13 amino acids. This CDR3 is CASTEYSTDTQYF.

The chain links TRBV7-9 to TRBJ2-1. The germline gives CDR1 SEHNR, CDR2 FQNEAQ (reference sequence). This CDR3 is 13 amino acids long. CDR3 residues: CASSLQRGNEQFF.

The chain couples TRBV15 to TRBJ2-4; TCRdb names TRBD1, which stays unverified in the absence of DNA. Germline V gene sequence: CDR1 LNHNV, CDR2 YYDKDF (reference sequence). The CDR3 runs to 19 residues. The CDR3 spells CATSRDGAGEEVVGNIQYF.

The chain has TRBV10-3 and TRBJ2-3; absent DNA, TCRdb's TRBD2 call cannot be checked. Looked up from germline, CDR1 is ENHRY and CDR2 is SYGVKD. The CDR3 covers 20 residues. CDR3 loop: CAISESGLAGGPGRADTQYF.

The V gene is TRBV5-6, the J gene TRBJ2-5. CDR3 length: 15 amino acids. Germline V gene lookup returns CDR1 SGHDT and CDR2 YYEEEE. The CDR3 region is CASSLASGQQETQYF.

This chain links TRBV7-2 with TRBJ2-3; without DNA, the TCRdb call of TRBD1 cannot be checked. Germline V gene sequence: CDR1 SGHTA, CDR2 FQGNSA. The CDR3 totals 14 residues. The CDR3 sequence: CASSSYRATDTQYF.

The V call is TRBV6-2 or TRBV6-3, the J call TRBJ1-2; TCRdb's D call, TRBD1, is unchecked because there is no DNA. Germline V gene sequence: CDR1 MNHEY, CDR2 SVGEGT. This CDR3 has 14 residues. The CDR3 reads CASRTRREIYGYTF.

The chain has TRBV20-1 and TRBJ2-5; TCRdb returns TRBD1, unconfirmable since there is no DNA. Germline V gene sequence: CDR1 DFQATT, CDR2 SNEGSKA (reference sequence). The CDR3 spans 15 residues. The CDR3 here is CSARVTGRWEETQYF.

The V and J genes are TRBV5-1 and TRBJ2-4; TCRdb picks TRBD2, but there is no DNA to check that call. The CDR3 has 17 amino acids. Germline values: CDR1 SGHRS, CDR2 YFSETQ. CDR3 sequence reads: CASSLDLAGYTKNIQYF.

The chain combines TRBV10-2 with TRBJ2-1; absent DNA, TCRdb's TRBD2 call cannot be checked. The CDR3 sequence is 14 residues long. Germline assignment: CDR1 WSHSY and CDR2 SAAADI. The CDR3 sequence is CASTKRERGNEQFF.

The V call is TRBV6-2 or TRBV6-3, the J call TRBJ2-3; as DNA is missing, the TRBD2 call by TCRdb cannot be tested. This CDR3 is 19 amino acids long. Germline V gene lookup returns CDR1 MNHEY and CDR2 SVGEGT. This chain's CDR3 is CASSKPVYRSLAGTDTQYF.

The gene calls are TRBV29-1 and TRBJ1-4. The germline gives CDR1 SQVTM, CDR2 ANQGSEA. The CDR3 is 13 residues long. The CDR3 sequence: CSVAVSGAEKLFF.

The rearrangement uses TRBV28 and TRBJ1-1; the D call of TRBD1 rests on TCRdb alone, since no DNA is present to check it. This CDR3 region has 13 residues. The V gene's germline CDR1 is MDHEN and CDR2 SYDVKM. This CDR3 is CASSLLGRGLSFF. The full variable domain, with the rest looked up from reference TRBV28 and TRBJ1-1, is DVKVTQSSRYLVKRTGEKVFLECVQDMDHENMFWYRQDPGLGLRLIYFSYDVKMKEKGDIPEGYSVSREKKERFSLILESASTNQTSMYLCASSLLGRGLSFFGQGTRLTVV.

The chain is built from TRBV7-2 and TRBJ2-1. Looked up from germline, CDR1 is SGHTA and CDR2 is FQGNSA. This CDR3 is 12 amino acids long. This chain's CDR3 is CASSLAGIEQFF.

This chain links TRBV12-3 or TRBV12-4 with TRBJ2-5. CDR3 length: 14 amino acids. Here the CDR3 reads CASSFEYSQETQYF.

The rearrangement links TRBV3-1 to TRBJ1-3. Germline CDR1 LGHDT, CDR2 YNNKEL (reference sequence). This CDR3 is 15 amino acids long. The CDR3: CASSQATAAGNTIYF.

The J gene is TRBJ2-4, the V gene TRBV10-1. The CDR3 has 14 amino acids. Germline V gene lookup returns CDR1 WNHNN and CDR2 SYGVQD (reference sequence). The CDR3 loop reads CASLGVVTKNIQYF.

The chain joins TRBV28 to TRBJ2-7; TCRdb indicates TRBD1, and absent DNA this call remains unverified. From germline, CDR1 is MDHEN and CDR2 SYDVKM. This CDR3 is 16 amino acids long. Here the CDR3 reads CASSSPAGGSPYEQYF.

The chain carries TRBV5-1 and TRBJ2-1; TCRdb outputs TRBD2, but without DNA this stays unchecked. The CDR3 loop spans 14 amino acids. Germline V gene data show CDR1 as SGHRS and CDR2 as YFSETQ. CDR3 protein: CASSLAGGNNEQFF.

This rearrangement joins TRBV12-3 or TRBV12-4 to TRBJ2-2; checking the TCRdb D call of TRBD1 is not possible without DNA. This CDR3 has 16 amino acids. The CDR3 reads CASTRRDDFNTGELFF.